The 10 T cell receptor beta chains listed next were all sequenced from one sample in a study of cytomegalovirus exposure and HLA in healthy donors. The assay was immunoSEQ multiplex PCR, and TCRdb's table has in-frame clones only and misses some. Of about 110,000 clones listed, around 85% are singletons. The sample comprised PBMCs. The receptors come from a woman aged 18-30 years in good health and CMV-seronegative.

The genes are TRBV7-2 and TRBJ2-7, with 7 bases matching TRBD2. Unmatched junction bases numbered 5, after V lost 5 bases and J lost 4 bases. The CDR3 is made up of 13 amino acids. Germline V gives CDR1 SGHTA, CDR2 FQGNSA. The DNA for the CDR3 is TGTGCCAGCAGCCGAGCGGGGCCATACGAGCAGTACTTC. This encodes CASSRAGPYEQYF.

The rearrangement joins TRBV28 to TRBJ2-3, with no clear D. Germline CDR1 reads MDHEN; CDR2 reads SYDVKM. V shed 4 bases and J shed 6 bases, with 8 bases lying between them. The CDR3 length is 12 residues. In DNA form, the CDR3 reads TGTGCCAGCAGTTCAGCGCGGGATACGCAGTATTTT. Translating it yields CASSSARDTQYF.

V usage is TRBV19 and J usage is TRBJ2-5; the D gene is possibly TRBD1 (6 bases). CDR3 size: 15 residues. From germline, CDR1 is LNHDA and CDR2 SQIVND (reference sequence). The V gene lost 0 bases and the J gene lost 4 bases, with 12 bases spanning the gap. The CDR3 sequence: CASSIDARGSETQYF. The CDR3 DNA reads as TGTGCCAGTAGTATAGACGCCAGGGGATCAGAGACCCAGTACTTC.

The rearrangement links TRBV19 to TRBJ1-1; D perhaps matches TRBD1 (5 bases). The CDR3 consists of 14 residues. Trimming removed 5 bases from V and 1 base from J, with 11 bases in between. Germline V gene lookup returns CDR1 LNHDA and CDR2 SQIVND (reference sequence). CDR3 DNA: TGTGCCAGTAGTGGGGGACTAGAGAACACTGAAGCTTTCTTT. Encoded protein: CASSGGLENTEAFF.

The chain recombines TRBV7-8 with TRBJ1-6; 7 bases are a match to TRBD1. V trimming: 5 bases; J trimming: 5 bases; junction bases outside the gene matches: 9. This CDR3 contains 16 residues. Germline lookup yields CDR1 SGHVS and CDR2 FQNEAQ. As DNA, the CDR3 is TGTGCCAGCAGCCCGCGGACAGGAATAGATAATTCACCCCTCCACTTT. Translation gives CASSPRTGIDNSPLHF.

The chain is built from TRBV2 and TRBJ1-1, with TRBD1 matching 8 bases. J gave up 4 bases and V 2 bases, and 6 bases lay outside the gene matches. Germline values: CDR1 SNHLY, CDR2 FYNNEI. This CDR3 comprises 15 residues. CDR3 sequence reads: CASSEKGQGSTEAFF. CDR3 DNA sequence: TGTGCCAGCAGTGAAAAAGGACAGGGAAGCACTGAAGCTTTCTTT.

The table lists this clone with a few counts. The CDR3 protein is CASSIVSQNYGYTF. CDR3 bases: TGTGCCAGTAGTATTGTATCACAAAACTATGGCTACACCTTC. The rearrangement joins TRBV19 to TRBJ1-2; D uncertain. V lost 3 bases to trimming and J lost 2 bases, with 10 bases between them. Germline CDR1 and CDR2: LNHDA and SQIVND (reference sequence). The CDR3 extends over 14 amino acids.

The chain combines TRBV29-1 with TRBJ1-4, with D hard to call. Germline-derived CDR1 and CDR2 are SQVTM and ANQGSEA. The V gene lost 4 bases and the J gene lost 7 bases, with 4 bases spanning the gap. The length of the CDR3 is 10 residues. CDR3 protein: CSVVAEKLFF. The CDR3 bases are TGCAGCGTTGTGGCTGAAAAACTGTTTTTT.

The table lists this clone with a count of one. This chain connects TRBV11-2 to TRBJ2-5; tentatively, D is TRBD1 (6 bases). Germline CDR1 and CDR2: SGHAT and FQNNGV. The CDR3 is made up of 12 amino acids. The V end was cut by 5 bases, the J end by 3 bases, with 7 bases between. CDR3 coding DNA: TGTGCCAGCAGCCGGACAGAAGAGACCCAGTACTTC. Its translation is CASSRTEETQYF.

The chain uses TRBV28 and TRBJ2-1; 8 bases map to TRBD2. J lost 7 bases, V lost 1 base, and 3 bases had no gene match. In germline, CDR1 is MDHEN, CDR2 SYDVKM. The CDR3 is 14 amino acids. CDR3 region: CASSLSLAGNEQFF. CDR3 DNA sequence: TGTGCCAGCAGTTTATCCTTAGCGGGGAATGAGCAGTTCTTC.